There are many counts of the clone carrying this T cell receptor (beta chain). The antigen remains undetermined. The record originates from a study of T-cell reconstitution after alpha-beta-depleted transplantation in children. Broader study findings: When one year had passed after transplant, most T-cell counts and diversity came from newly produced T cells. Several hundred rapidly expanded clones from non-depleted graft cells reportedly supplied alpha-beta T cells about two months post-transplant. Recipient T cells and thymic progenitors that survived gave rise to the high TCRbeta diversity observed at day 60 in some patients.

Unique molecular identifiers were built into the TCRbeta library. One entry per CDR3 protein results from TCRdb running MiXCR on the PCR reads. The table lists fewer than 550,000 distinct CDR3 sequences, about 11% of them singletons, with 2% in the top ten. Trimming removed 2 bases from V and 0 bases from J, with 11 bases in between. Per germline, CDR1 SEHNR and CDR2 FQNEAQ (reference sequence). The CDR3 extends over 16 amino acids. The TCR was taken from a child aged 2-15 years with inherited bone marrow failure, due to receive a stem cell transplant. The sample was PBMCs, taken before TCRalphabeta/CD19-depleted stem cell transplant. The rearrangement links TRBV7-9 to TRBJ1-3; tentatively, D is TRBD1 (5 bases). The CDR3 spells CASSLWGRSSGNTIYF. The CDR3 nucleotides are TGTGCCAGCAGCTTATGGGGACGGAGCTCTGGAAACACCATATATTTT.